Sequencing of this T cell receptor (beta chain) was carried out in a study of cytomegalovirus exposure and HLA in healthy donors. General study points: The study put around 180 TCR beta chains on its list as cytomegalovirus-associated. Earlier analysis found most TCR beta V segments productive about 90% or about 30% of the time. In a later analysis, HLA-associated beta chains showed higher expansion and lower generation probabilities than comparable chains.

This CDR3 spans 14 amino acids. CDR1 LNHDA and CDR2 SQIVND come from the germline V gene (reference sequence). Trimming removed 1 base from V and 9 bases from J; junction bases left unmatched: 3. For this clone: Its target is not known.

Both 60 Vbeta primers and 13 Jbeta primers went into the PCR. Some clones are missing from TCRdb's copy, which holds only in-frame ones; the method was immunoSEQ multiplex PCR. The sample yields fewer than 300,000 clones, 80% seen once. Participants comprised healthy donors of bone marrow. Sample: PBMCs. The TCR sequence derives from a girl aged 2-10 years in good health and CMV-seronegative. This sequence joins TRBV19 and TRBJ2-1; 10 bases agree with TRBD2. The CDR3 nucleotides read TGTGCCAGTAGTATAGCGGGACTAGCGATTGAGCAGTTCTTC. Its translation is CASSIAGLAIEQFF.